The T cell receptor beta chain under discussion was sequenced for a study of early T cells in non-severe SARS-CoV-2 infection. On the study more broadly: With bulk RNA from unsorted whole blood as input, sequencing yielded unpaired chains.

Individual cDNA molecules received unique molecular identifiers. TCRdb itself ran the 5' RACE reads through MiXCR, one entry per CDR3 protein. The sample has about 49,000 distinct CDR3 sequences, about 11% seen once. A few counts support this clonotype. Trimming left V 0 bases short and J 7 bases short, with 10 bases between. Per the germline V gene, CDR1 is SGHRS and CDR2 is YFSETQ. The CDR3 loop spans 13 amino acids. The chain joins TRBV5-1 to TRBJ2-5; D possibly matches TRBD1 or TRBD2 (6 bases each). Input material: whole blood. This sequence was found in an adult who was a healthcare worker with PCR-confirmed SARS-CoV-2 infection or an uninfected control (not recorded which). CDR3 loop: CASSLAGEVTQYF. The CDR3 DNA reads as TGCGCCAGCAGCTTGGCAGGGGAGGTGACCCAGTACTTC.